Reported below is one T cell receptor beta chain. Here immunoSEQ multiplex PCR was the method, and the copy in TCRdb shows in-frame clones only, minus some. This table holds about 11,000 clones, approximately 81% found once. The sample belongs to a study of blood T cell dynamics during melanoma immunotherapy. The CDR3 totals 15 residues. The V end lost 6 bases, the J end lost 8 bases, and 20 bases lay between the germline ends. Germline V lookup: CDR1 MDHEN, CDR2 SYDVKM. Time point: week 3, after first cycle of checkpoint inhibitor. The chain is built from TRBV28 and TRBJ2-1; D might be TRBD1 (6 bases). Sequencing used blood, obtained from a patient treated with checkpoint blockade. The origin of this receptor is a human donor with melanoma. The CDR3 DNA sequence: TGTGCCAGCAGCTACAGGCAGGGGAGTGTGGATGAGCAGTTCTTC. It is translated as CASSYRQGSVDEQFF. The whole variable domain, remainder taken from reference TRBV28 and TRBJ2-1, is DVKVTQSSRYLVKRTGEKVFLECVQDMDHENMFWYRQDPGLGLRLIYFSYDVKMKEKGDIPEGYSVSREKKERFSLILESASTNQTSMYLCASSYRQGSVDEQFFGPGTRLTVL.